These 3 T cell receptor beta chains originate from one sample sequenced in a study of blood T cells in healthy people across ages. Then a second PCR, running roughly 7 to 11 cycles, was carried out with a sample-barcoded 5' primer and a J-beta primer mix. TCRdb recomputed calls from the 5' RACE reads with MiXCR, one row per CDR3 protein. The sample records hundreds of thousands of distinct CDR3 sequences, approximately 49% being singletons. The sequencing input was blood. The source is a man in his thirties or forties in good health.

This clonotype was recorded a few times. Its ends do not fully match the called genes, so a read error is possible. This chain joins TRBV7-2 and TRBJ2-1; 7 positions agree with TRBD2. The CDR3 extends over 13 amino acids. Per the germline V gene, CDR1 is SGHTA and CDR2 is FQGNSA. Here the CDR3 DNA reads TGTGGCAGCAGCTTAGCGGGCTACAATGAGCAGTTCTTC. It specifies CGSSLAGYNEQFF.

This chain joins TRBV27 and TRBJ2-7; 7 bases match TRBD1. V was clipped by 0 bases and J by 6 bases; unmatched bases: 5. The CDR3 spans 14 residues. Germline V gene sequence: CDR1 MNHEY, CDR2 SMNVEV (reference sequence). In nucleotides, the CDR3 is TGTGCCAGCAGTTTATCCGAGACAGGGCCCGAGCAGTACTTC. Residues: CASSLSETGPEQYF.

The chain recombines TRBV5-1 with TRBJ2-7, with D tentatively TRBD1 (5 bases). Trimming removed 0 bases at V and 5 bases at J, with 15 bases between. The CDR3 spans 15 residues. Germline loops: CDR1 SGHRS, CDR2 YFSETQ. The CDR3: CASSLGAGMVDEQYF. The CDR3 nucleotides are TGCGCCAGCAGCTTGGGGGCAGGGATGGTCGACGAGCAGTACTTC.